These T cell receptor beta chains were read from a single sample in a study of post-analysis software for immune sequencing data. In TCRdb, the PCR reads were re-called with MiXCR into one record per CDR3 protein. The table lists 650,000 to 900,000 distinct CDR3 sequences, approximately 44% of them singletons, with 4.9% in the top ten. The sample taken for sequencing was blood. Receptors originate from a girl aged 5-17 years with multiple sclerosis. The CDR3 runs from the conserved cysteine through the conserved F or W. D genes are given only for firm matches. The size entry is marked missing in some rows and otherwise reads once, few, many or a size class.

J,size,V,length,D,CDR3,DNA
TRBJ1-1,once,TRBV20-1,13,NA,CSARQGINTEAFF,TGCAGTGCTAGACAGGGAATAAACACTGAAGCTTTCTTT
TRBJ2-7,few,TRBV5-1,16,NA,CASSLGTAVAAYEQYF,TGCGCCAGCAGCTTGGGGACGGCGGTTGCCGCCTACGAGCAGTACTTC
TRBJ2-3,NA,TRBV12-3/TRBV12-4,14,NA,CASNLVGGTDTQYF,TGTGCCAGCAATCTCGTAGGAGGCACAGATACGCAGTATTTT
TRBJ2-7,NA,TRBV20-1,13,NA,CSAPGDLSYEQYF,TGCAGTGCACCTGGGGACCTCTCCTACGAGCAGTACTTC
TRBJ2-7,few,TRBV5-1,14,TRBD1,CASRLDQGAHEQYF,TGCGCCAGCAGACTCGACCAGGGGGCCCACGAGCAGTACTTC
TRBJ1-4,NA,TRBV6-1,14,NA,CATGTATTNEKLFF,TGTGCCACCGGGACGGCGACAACTAATGAAAAACTGTTTTTT
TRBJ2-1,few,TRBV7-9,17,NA,CASSFGSLGSYNNEQFF,TGTGCCAGCAGCTTTGGGTCATTGGGCAGTTATAACAATGAGCAGTTCTTC
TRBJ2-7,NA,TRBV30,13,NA,CAWSVSGPNEQYF,TGTGCCTGGAGTGTATCAGGGCCAAACGAGCAGTACTTC
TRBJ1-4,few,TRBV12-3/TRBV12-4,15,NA,CASSLETGLNEKLFF,TGTGCCAGCAGTTTAGAGACAGGACTTAATGAAAAACTGTTTTTT
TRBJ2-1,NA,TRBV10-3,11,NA,CAISAGSEQFF,TGTGCCATCAGCGCCGGGAGTGAGCAGTTCTTC
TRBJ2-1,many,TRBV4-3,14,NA,CASSQDTSRNEQFF,TGCGCCAGCAGCCAAGATACTAGCAGGAATGAGCAGTTCTTC
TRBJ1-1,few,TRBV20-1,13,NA,CSASAGARTEAFF,TGCAGTGCGTCCGCGGGGGCCAGGACTGAGGCTTTCTTT
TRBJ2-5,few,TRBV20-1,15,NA,CSARDFQTSRETQYF,TGCAGTGCTAGAGATTTTCAGACTAGTCGGGAGACCCAGTACTTC
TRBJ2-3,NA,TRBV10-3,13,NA,CAISELARDTQYF,TGTGCCATCAGTGAGTTAGCTCGGGATACGCAGTATTTT
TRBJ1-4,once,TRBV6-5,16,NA,CANRSMRAGRDEKLFF,TGTGCCAACAGATCCATGAGGGCAGGGAGAGATGAAAAACTGTTTTTT
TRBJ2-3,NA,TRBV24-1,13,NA,CATRGENTDTQYF,TGTGCCACCAGGGGAGAAAACACAGATACGCAGTATTTT
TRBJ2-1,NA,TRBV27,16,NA,CASSVRTTNAYNEQFF,TGTGCCAGCAGCGTCAGGACGACAAATGCTTACAATGAGCAGTTCTTC
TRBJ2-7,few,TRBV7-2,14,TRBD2,CASSPGGKHYEQYF,TGTGCCAGCAGCCCCGGGGGGAAGCACTACGAGCAGTACTTC
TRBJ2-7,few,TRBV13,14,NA,CASSLGTYSYEQYF,TGTGCCAGCAGCTTAGGGACATACTCCTACGAGCAGTACTTC
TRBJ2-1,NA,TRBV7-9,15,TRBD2,CASSSPSGSWNEQFF,TGTGCCAGCAGCTCCCCCAGCGGGAGTTGGAATGAGCAGTTCTTC
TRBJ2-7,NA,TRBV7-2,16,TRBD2,CASSLDRTSGMYEQYF,TGTGCCAGCAGCTTAGATCGGACTAGCGGGATGTACGAGCAGTACTTC
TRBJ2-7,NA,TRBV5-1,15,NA,CASSLGLESRNEQYF,TGCGCCAGCAGCTTGGGACTAGAAAGTAGGAACGAGCAGTACTTC
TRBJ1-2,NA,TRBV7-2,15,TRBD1,CASSLSNRGEDGYTF,TGTGCCAGCAGCTTATCTAACAGGGGAGAGGATGGCTACACCTTC
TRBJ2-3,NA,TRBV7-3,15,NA,CASSLRGIDSDTQYF,TGTGCCAGCAGCTTGCGAGGGATAGATTCGGATACGCAGTATTTT
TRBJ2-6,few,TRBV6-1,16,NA,CASSAGLYSGANVLTF,TGTGCCAGCAGTGCCGGACTTTACTCTGGGGCCAACGTCCTGACTTTC
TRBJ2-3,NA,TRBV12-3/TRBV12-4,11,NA,CAIGTGNTQYF,TGTGCCATTGGGACGGGGAATACGCAGTATTTT
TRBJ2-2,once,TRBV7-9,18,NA,CASSLRGRQVVNTGELFF,TGTGCCAGCAGCTTACGCGGGAGACAGGTCGTGAACACTGGGGAGCTGTTTTTT
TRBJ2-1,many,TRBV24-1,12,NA,CATSVTGIEQFF,TGTGCCACCAGTGTGACGGGCATAGAGCAGTTCTTC
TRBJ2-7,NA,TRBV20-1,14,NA,CSARQVRPAYEQYF,TGCAGTGCTAGACAGGTCCGTCCTGCCTACGAGCAGTACTTC
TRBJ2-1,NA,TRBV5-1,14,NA,CASSRVEHFDEQFF,TGCGCCAGCAGCAGGGTCGAACATTTCGATGAGCAGTTCTTT